This T cell receptor beta chain was profiled in a study of neurological immune-mediated disorders (dated by TCRdb to about 2019). Study-level background: Among the roughly 34 multiple sclerosis patients, relapsing-remitting MS was present in approximately 31 and secondary progressive MS was present in 3. Using UMI-based sequencing, the study compared peripheral blood TCR-beta repertoires from patients with HTLV-I-associated myelopathy (HAM/TSP), patients with multiple sclerosis, and healthy controls. Longitudinal samples, technical triplicates and paired sorted CD4+ and CD8+ T-cell subsets, alongside PBMC samples, were included among the approximately 110 TCR-beta libraries. Of the approximately 70 subjects in the cohort, some 14 were HAM/TSP patients, approximately 35 were multiple sclerosis patients, and around 20 were healthy controls. Overall study outcomes, separate from this receptor: In phylogenetic analysis, the repertoires of 18 of 34 MS patients grouped into a cluster of related CDR3 sequences, which suggests a possible signature at the repertoire level. Expanded clones from different subjects shared no identical CDR3 amino acid sequences, which suggests that TCR-beta repertoires were private in all groups. No association of the MS cluster with clinical or MRI features was observed, and the need for larger cohorts was stated by the authors. TCR clonal expansion was highest in HAM/TSP patients and lowest in MS patients, with MS patients falling below even healthy controls.

cDNA was synthesized by template-switch 5'RACE using a primer carrying a 10-nucleotide random unique molecular identifier by which each TCR transcript was tagged. Every sequencing run yielded over 190 million TCR-beta sequences covering 15-18 subjects. The RNeasy kit was used to extract total RNA. TCR-beta VDJ regions were amplified with primers for the TCR constant region and the 5'RACE anchor, using the KAPA Real-time Library Amplification kit. Sample indexes and Illumina adaptors were added in a first PCR, and a second PCR then increased library yield. The roughly 650 bp TCR product was size-selected on a 2% E-gel SizeSelection system after Ampure bead purification. Before pooling, libraries had their quality checked on a Bioanalyzer, their concentration measured with Qubit, and their quantity determined with the Kapa Library Quantification kit. Paired-end 2 x 150 bp sequencing of the libraries was performed on an Illumina HiSeq 2500. To increase sequence diversity, about 23-32% phiX was spiked into each library pool. Under the source paper's analysis protocol: Quality-filtered reads were processed with the UMI-based MiGEC pipeline, and over 85% of raw TCR sequences were removed by the MiGEC pipeline during error correction. VDJ genes were aligned to IMGT germline references, and clonotypes were defined by unique CDR3 amino acid sequence plus V-J genes. VDJtools evaluated clonal expansion, Shannon diversity and CDR3 relatedness (CalcPairwiseDistances, ClusterSamples); CLCbio workbench built phylogenetic trees. Clones with at least 8 unique UMIs were defined as expanded, with this threshold being based on coefficient-of-variation modelling across technical triplicates. TCRdb itself trimmed the public reads at Q25 with fastp, ran MiXCR and retained productive beta chains. CDR3 protein duplicates are merged, each entry listing the most common genes and DNA. These V and J calls are TCRdb output, not the study's own analysis. The sample includes 60,000 to 80,000 distinct CDR3 sequences, with around 4.8% observed a single time. Jointly, the top ten make up less than 3.5% of the sample.

This clonotype was counted many times. Its specific antigen is unknown. No much larger clonotype is one base removed from it; base qualities were not supplied. For the unsorted PBMC libraries, 2 million PBMCs were stored in RNAlater at -80 degrees C until RNA extraction and were used to generate the libraries. Multiple sclerosis patients were enrolled in a US clinical protocol under which disease progression was evaluated by magnetic resonance imaging. Peripheral blood underwent Ficoll-Hypaque density gradient centrifugation to isolate PBMCs, which were then cryopreserved in liquid nitrogen. The trim is 2 bases for V and 8 bases for J, with a gap of 12 bases between the germline ends. The CDR3 runs 13 amino acids, cysteine and phenylalanine included. The read is trimmed to its CDR3 DNA, 39 bases read in frame from base 1.

The rearranged chain carries TRBV12-3 or TRBV12-4 and TRBJ1-2; there is no confident call for the D gene. This TCR was sampled from a woman aged 45-60 years with multiple sclerosis. Sequenced sample: PBMCs. The nucleotide sequence is given as TGTGCCAGCAGTTTAAACGCGGAGGGAGGCTACACCTTC. This encodes CASSLNAEGGYTF.